This entry is about one TCR beta chain. Its antigen is currently unknown. Investigators reverse transcribed all isolated RNA, so they sequenced expressed TCRB transcripts. TCRdb keeps only in-frame clones here, not all; method: immunoSEQ multiplex PCR. The sample records more than 300,000 clones, around 12% being singletons. Each of the CD4+ naive, central memory, regulatory and stem cell-like memory populations was sorted via CD45RO/CCR7/CD25/CD127/CD95/CD27. This CDR3 spans 18 amino acids. Germline loops: CDR1 MGHRA, CDR2 YSYEKL. V lost 4 bases, J lost 0 bases, and 9 bases stayed unmatched. This record belongs to a study of beta chain features in type 1 diabetes. Study-level findings and limits: Shortening of TCRB CDR3s, moderate but significant, appeared in all four CD4+ subsets of Type 1 diabetes patients.

The sequence was collected from a woman aged 18-35 years with type 1 diabetes. The V and J genes are TRBV4-1 and TRBJ2-1; 10 bases are a match to TRBD2. Sequenced material: naive CD4+ T cells from blood. CDR3 sequence: CASSLGLARGSSYNEQFF. The CDR3 DNA sequence: TGCGCCAGCAGCCTGGGACTAGCGAGGGGGAGCTCCTACAATGAGCAGTTCTTC.